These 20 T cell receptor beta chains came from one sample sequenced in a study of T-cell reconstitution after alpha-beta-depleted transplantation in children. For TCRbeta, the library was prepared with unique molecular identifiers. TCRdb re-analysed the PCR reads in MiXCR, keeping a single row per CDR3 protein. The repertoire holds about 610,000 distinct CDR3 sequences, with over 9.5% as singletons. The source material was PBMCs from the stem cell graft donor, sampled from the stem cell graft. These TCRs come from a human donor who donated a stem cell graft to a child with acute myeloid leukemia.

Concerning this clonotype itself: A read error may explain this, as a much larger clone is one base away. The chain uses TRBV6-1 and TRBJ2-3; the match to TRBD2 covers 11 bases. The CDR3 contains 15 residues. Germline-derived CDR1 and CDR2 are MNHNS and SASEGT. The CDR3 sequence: CASNFGTSGTETQYF. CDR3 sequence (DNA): TGTGCCAGCAACTTCGGGACTAGCGGCACAGAAACGCAGTATTTT.

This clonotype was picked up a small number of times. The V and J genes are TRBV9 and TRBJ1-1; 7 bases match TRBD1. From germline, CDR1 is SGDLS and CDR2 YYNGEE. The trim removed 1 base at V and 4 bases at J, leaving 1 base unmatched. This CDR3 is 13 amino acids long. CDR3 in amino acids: CASSVTGATEAFF. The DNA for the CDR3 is TGTGCCAGCAGCGTAACAGGGGCCACTGAAGCTTTCTTT.

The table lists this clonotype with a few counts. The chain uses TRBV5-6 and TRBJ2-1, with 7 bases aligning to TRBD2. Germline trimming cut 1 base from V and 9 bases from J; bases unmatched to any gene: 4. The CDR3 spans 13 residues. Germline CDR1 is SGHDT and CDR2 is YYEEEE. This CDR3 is CASSLTGGSEQFF. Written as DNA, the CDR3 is TGTGCCAGCAGCTTGACGGGAGGCTCTGAGCAGTTCTTC.

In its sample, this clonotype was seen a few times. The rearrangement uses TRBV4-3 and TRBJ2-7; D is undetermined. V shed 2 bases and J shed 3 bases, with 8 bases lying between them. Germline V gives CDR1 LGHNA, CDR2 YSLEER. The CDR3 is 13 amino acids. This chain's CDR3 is CASSQSRYYEQYF. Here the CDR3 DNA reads TGCGCCAGCAGCCAATCCAGGTACTACGAGCAGTACTTC.

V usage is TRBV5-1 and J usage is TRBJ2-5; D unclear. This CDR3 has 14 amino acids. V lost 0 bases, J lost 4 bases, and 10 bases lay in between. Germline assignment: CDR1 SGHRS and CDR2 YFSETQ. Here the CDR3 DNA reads TGCGCCAGCAGCTTGGCTGGGGTAACAGAGACCCAGTACTTC. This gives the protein CASSLAGVTETQYF.

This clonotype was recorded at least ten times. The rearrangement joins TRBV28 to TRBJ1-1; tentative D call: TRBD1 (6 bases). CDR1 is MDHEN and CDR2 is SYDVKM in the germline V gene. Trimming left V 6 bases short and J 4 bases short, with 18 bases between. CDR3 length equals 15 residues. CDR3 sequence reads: CASRPPGVGGTEAFF. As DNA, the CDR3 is TGTGCCAGCAGGCCCCCAGGGGTTGGGGGCACTGAAGCTTTCTTT.

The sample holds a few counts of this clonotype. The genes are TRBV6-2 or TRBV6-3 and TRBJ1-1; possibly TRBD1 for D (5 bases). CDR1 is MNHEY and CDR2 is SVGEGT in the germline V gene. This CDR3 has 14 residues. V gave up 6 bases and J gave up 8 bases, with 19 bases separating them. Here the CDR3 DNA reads TGTGCCAGCAGCCCCCGAGGTGGAGGGGACGAAGCTTTCTTT. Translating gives CASSPRGGGDEAFF.

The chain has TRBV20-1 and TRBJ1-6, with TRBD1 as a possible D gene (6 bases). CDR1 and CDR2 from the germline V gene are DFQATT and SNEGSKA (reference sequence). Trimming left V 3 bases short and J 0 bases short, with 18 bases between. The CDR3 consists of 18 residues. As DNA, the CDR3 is TGCAGTGCTAGTTGGGACACTCAAGAAGGCTCCTATAATTCACCCCTCCACTTT. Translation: CSASWDTQEGSYNSPLHF.

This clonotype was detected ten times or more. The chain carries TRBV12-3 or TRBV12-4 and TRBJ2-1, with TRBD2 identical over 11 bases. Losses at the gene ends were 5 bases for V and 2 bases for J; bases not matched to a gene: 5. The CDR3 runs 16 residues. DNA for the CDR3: TGTGCCAGCAGTCCCGCGGGACTAGCGGCCTACAATGAGCAGTTCTTC. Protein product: CASSPAGLAAYNEQFF.

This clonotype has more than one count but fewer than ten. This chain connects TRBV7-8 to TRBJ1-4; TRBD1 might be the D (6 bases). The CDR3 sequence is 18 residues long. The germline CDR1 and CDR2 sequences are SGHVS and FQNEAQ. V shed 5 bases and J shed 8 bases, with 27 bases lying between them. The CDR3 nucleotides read TGTGCCAGCAGCCGATACTTAGGGGAGCCACAGGGCGGCGAAAAACTGTTTTTT. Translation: CASSRYLGEPQGGEKLFF.

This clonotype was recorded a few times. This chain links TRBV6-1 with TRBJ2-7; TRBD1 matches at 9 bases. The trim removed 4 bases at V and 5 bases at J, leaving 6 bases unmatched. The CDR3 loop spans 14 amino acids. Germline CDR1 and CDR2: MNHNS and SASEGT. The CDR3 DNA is TGTGCCAGCAGTGCCGGGACAGGGTTCAACGAGCAGTACTTC. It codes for CASSAGTGFNEQYF.

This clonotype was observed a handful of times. The CDR3 region has the DNA TGTGCCAGCCTCCTAGCGGGAGGTCATGAGCAGTTCTTC. Amino acids: CASLLAGGHEQFF. The V call is TRBV27, the J call TRBJ2-1; the match to TRBD2 covers 11 bases. This CDR3 contains 13 residues. CDR1 is MNHEY and CDR2 is SMNVEV in the germline V gene (reference sequence). Losses at the gene ends were 8 bases for V and 8 bases for J; bases not matched to a gene: 5.

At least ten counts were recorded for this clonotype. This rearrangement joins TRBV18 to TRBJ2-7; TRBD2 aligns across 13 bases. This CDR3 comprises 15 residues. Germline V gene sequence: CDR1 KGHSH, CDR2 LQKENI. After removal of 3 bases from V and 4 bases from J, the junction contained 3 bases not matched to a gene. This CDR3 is CASSPGTSGTYEQYF. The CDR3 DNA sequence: TGTGCCAGCTCACCTGGGACTAGCGGGACATACGAGCAGTACTTC.

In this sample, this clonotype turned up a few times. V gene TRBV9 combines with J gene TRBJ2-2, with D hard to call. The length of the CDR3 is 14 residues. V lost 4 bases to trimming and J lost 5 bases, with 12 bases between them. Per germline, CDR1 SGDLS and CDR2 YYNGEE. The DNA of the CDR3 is TGTGCCAGCAGCTCCGGTGGGGTTACCGGGGAGCTGTTTTTT. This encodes CASSSGGVTGELFF.

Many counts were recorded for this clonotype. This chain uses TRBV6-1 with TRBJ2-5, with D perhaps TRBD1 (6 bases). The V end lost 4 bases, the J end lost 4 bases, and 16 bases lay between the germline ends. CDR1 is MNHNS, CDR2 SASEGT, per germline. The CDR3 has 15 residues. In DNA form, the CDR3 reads TGTGCCAGCAGTGTGGGCCAGGGGCGAGGAGAGACCCAGTACTTC. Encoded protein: CASSVGQGRGETQYF.

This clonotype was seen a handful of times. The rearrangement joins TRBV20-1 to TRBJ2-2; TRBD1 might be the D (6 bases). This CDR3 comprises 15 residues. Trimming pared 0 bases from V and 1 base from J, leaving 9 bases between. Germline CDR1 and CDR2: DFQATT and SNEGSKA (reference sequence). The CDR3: CSAREGARNTGELFF. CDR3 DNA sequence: TGCAGTGCTAGAGAGGGGGCAAGGAACACCGGGGAGCTGTTTTTT.

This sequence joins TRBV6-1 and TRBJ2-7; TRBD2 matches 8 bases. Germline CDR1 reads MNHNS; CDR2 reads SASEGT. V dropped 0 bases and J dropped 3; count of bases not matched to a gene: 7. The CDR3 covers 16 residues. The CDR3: CASSEAAGAGDYEQYF. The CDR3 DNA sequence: TGTGCCAGCAGTGAAGCCGCAGGAGCGGGAGACTACGAGCAGTACTTC.

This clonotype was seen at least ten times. The CDR3 loop reads CASSLESPPGLGVHTQYF. CDR3 nucleotides: TGTGCCAGCAGCCTCGAATCCCCACCGGGGCTGGGGGTCCATACGCAGTATTTT. V is TRBV11-2 and J is TRBJ2-3; D is perhaps TRBD1 or TRBD2 (5 bases each). V dropped 5 bases and J dropped 7 bases, with 28 bases sitting between them. Germline V gene data show CDR1 as SGHAT and CDR2 as FQNNGV. This CDR3 is built from 18 residues.

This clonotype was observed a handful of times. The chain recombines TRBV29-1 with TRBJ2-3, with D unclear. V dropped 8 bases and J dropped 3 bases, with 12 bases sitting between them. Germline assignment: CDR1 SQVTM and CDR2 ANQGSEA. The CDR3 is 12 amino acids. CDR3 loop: CSSHTGTDTQYF. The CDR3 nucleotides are TGCAGCTCCCACACTGGGACAGATACGCAGTATTTT.

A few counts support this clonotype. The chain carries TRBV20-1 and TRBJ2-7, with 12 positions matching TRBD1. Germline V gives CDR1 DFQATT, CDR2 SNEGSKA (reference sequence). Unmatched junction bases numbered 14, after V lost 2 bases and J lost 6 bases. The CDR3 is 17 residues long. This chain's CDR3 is CSARPLKGQGASGEQYF. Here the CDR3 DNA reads TGCAGTGCTAGACCTCTAAAGGGACAGGGGGCATCGGGCGAGCAGTACTTC.